The 17 T cell receptor beta chains listed next were all sequenced from one sample in a study of PD-L1 blockade in urothelial cancer. Clones were sequenced by immunoSEQ multiplex PCR, and TCRdb holds only the in-frame ones, with some missing. The sample holds 100,000 to 150,000 clones, about four fifths seen once. As for time point: pretreatment peripheral blood. The sample consisted of PBMCs, taken around atezolizumab (anti-PD-L1) treatment. The receptors shown here come from a man aged 45-60 years with urothelial cancer.

This sequence joins TRBV5-6 and TRBJ2-3, with TRBD2 as a possible D gene (7 bases). V was pared by 0 bases and J by 0 bases, with 11 bases between. Germline-derived CDR1 and CDR2 are SGHDT and YYEEEE. The CDR3 has 16 residues. CDR3 region: CASSLVGGASTDTQYF. The CDR3 coding sequence is TGTGCCAGCAGCTTGGTGGGGGGGGCGAGCACAGATACGCAGTATTTT.

The J gene is TRBJ1-5, the V gene TRBV19; 9 bases match TRBD1. J lost 1 base, V lost 7 bases, and 14 bases had no gene match. Per the germline V gene, CDR1 is LNHDA and CDR2 is SQIVND (reference sequence). CDR3 length: 18 amino acids. Here the CDR3 DNA reads TGTGCCAGTAAAATTAAGGACAGGGGAATACAGAGCAATCAGCCCCAGCATTTT. Translating it yields CASKIKDRGIQSNQPQHF.

This clone has a handful of counts. The rearrangement uses TRBV18 and TRBJ1-1, with D possibly TRBD1 on 5 matching bases. The CDR3 is made up of 13 amino acids. Between the trimmed V and J ends, which lost 4 bases and 8 bases, there was a span of 14 bases. Germline V CDR1 and CDR2: KGHSH, LQKENI. Here the CDR3 DNA reads TGTGCCAGCTCACTCTACGACAGAACCGAAGCTTTCTTT. It yields the protein CASSLYDRTEAFF.

The chain is built from TRBV6-1 and TRBJ2-3; D perhaps matches TRBD2 (5 bases). This CDR3 spans 16 amino acids. Per germline, CDR1 MNHNS and CDR2 SASEGT. Trimming cost V 2 bases and J 1 base, with 13 bases left between them. The CDR3 region has the DNA TGTGCCAGCAGTGAATTGAGGGAAGCACGCACAGATACGCAGTATTTT. Its protein product is CASSELREARTDTQYF.

The DNA for the CDR3 is TGTGCCAGCAGTTACGGGCTGTCCTACGAGCAGTACTTC. This encodes CASSYGLSYEQYF. The V and J genes are TRBV6-6 and TRBJ2-7, with no clear D. CDR1 MNHNY and CDR2 SVGAGI come from the germline V gene (reference sequence). The germline V and J ends were trimmed by 2 bases and 1 base, with 6 bases remaining between them. The CDR3 sequence is 13 residues long.

This chain connects TRBV6-5 to TRBJ1-1, with 7 bases matching TRBD1. V dropped 4 bases and J dropped 7; count of bases not matched to a gene: 6. The CDR3 totals 13 residues. Germline V gene sequence: CDR1 MNHEY, CDR2 SVGAGI. This chain's CDR3 is CASSSDRASEAFF. DNA of the CDR3: TGTGCCAGCAGTTCCGACAGGGCGAGTGAAGCTTTCTTT.

Comments on this clone: This sample includes further DNA sequences coding for the same CDR3. The V gene is TRBV6-5, the J gene TRBJ1-5; 8 bases are a match to TRBD1. Losses at the gene ends were 6 bases for V and 0 bases for J; bases not matched to a gene: 1. CDR3 size: 14 residues. Germline values: CDR1 MNHEY, CDR2 SVGAGI. CDR3 in amino acids: CASSGQGSNQPQHF. In DNA form, the CDR3 reads TGTGCCAGCAGCGGACAGGGTAGCAATCAGCCCCAGCATTTT.

The chain is built from TRBV19 and TRBJ1-5; 9 bases are shared with TRBD1. The CDR3 is 16 amino acids. The germline CDR1 and CDR2 sequences are LNHDA and SQIVND (reference sequence). J was trimmed by 1 base and V by 4 bases; bases with no gene match: 5. The CDR3 DNA follows: TGTGCCAGTAGTAACAGGGGGCACAAGAGCAATCAGCCCCAGCATTTT. Translated: CASSNRGHKSNQPQHF.

This clone was seen more than once but under ten times. This rearrangement joins TRBV27 to TRBJ2-7, with 8 bases that match TRBD2. Unmatched junction bases numbered 4, after V lost 6 bases and J lost 0 bases. Germline-derived CDR1 and CDR2 are MNHEY and SMNVEV (reference sequence). The CDR3 contains 14 residues. CDR3 in amino acids: CASSFSGSSYEQYF. Here the CDR3 DNA reads TGTGCCAGCAGCTTCAGCGGGAGCTCCTACGAGCAGTACTTC.

This clone was observed a single time. The rearrangement links TRBV6-5 to TRBJ2-7, with a possible D match to TRBD1 (5 bases). In germline, CDR1 is MNHEY, CDR2 SVGAGI. The CDR3 sequence is 14 residues long. V was cut by 5 bases and J by 0 bases, with 11 bases left in between. The CDR3: CASSESDISYEQYF. CDR3 DNA sequence: TGTGCCAGCAGTGAATCGGACATCTCCTACGAGCAGTACTTC.

This clone was detected a few times. DNA of the CDR3: TGTGCCATCAGTTTCGGACAGGTGTCCAAAAACATTCAGTACTTC. It translates to CAISFGQVSKNIQYF. The chain joins TRBV10-3 to TRBJ2-4; 7 bases agree with TRBD1. Germline CDR1 reads ENHRY; CDR2 reads SYGVKD. V lost 5 bases and J lost 2; bases outside the gene matches: 6. This CDR3 contains 15 residues.

V usage is TRBV4-2 and J usage is TRBJ2-4, with D possibly TRBD1 on 6 matching bases. V was shortened by 0 bases and J by 2 bases, with 14 bases between the two germline ends. Germline V gene data show CDR1 as LGHNA and CDR2 as YNFKEQ. The CDR3 runs to 17 residues. The CDR3 sequence is CASSQDAPTGSKNIQYF. DNA of the CDR3: TGTGCCAGCAGCCAAGATGCCCCGACAGGTTCCAAAAACATTCAGTACTTC.

This chain uses TRBV28 with TRBJ1-4; D not certain. The V gene's germline CDR1 is MDHEN and CDR2 SYDVKM. The CDR3 covers 14 residues. V was cut by 4 bases and J by 8 bases, with 14 bases left in between. The CDR3 DNA reads TGTGCCAGCAGTTGGCTGGGAGCTTGGGAAAAACTGTTTTTT. Encoded protein: CASSWLGAWEKLFF.

This clone was counted between two and nine times. The CDR3 nucleotides are TGCGCCAGCGCATGGGGACAGGGGAGCAACGAGCAGTACTTC. It codes for CASAWGQGSNEQYF. The chain combines TRBV5-1 with TRBJ2-7; TRBD1 matches at 10 bases. V lost 7 bases, J lost 5 bases, and 9 bases stayed unmatched. Germline V gene sequence: CDR1 SGHRS, CDR2 YFSETQ. The length of the CDR3 is 14 residues.

The chain uses TRBV28 and TRBJ1-2; D unclear. Trimming took 6 bases from V and 4 from J, leaving 9 bases between them. The V gene's germline CDR1 is MDHEN and CDR2 SYDVKM. The CDR3 is made up of 12 amino acids. The CDR3 DNA reads TGTGCCAGCAGGTCAGTTACCTATGGCTACACCTTC. It is translated as CASRSVTYGYTF.

CDR3 sequence reads: CASSRDSSSGNTIYF. The CDR3 nucleotides are TGCGCCAGCAGCCGGGACAGCAGCTCTGGAAACACCATATATTTT. The rearrangement joins TRBV5-1 to TRBJ1-3, with 7 bases fitting TRBD1. Germline CDR1 reads SGHRS; CDR2 reads YFSETQ. After removal of 4 bases from V and 0 bases from J, the junction contained 4 bases not matched to a gene. This CDR3 spans 15 amino acids. The full variable domain, rest sourced from reference TRBV5-1 and TRBJ1-3, is KAGVTQTPRYLIKTRGQQVTLSCSPISGHRSVSWYQQTPGQGLQFLFEYFSETQRNKGNFPGRFSGRQFSNSRSEMNVSTLELGDSALYLCASSRDSSSGNTIYFGEGSWLTVV.

The count of this clone is one. The chain has TRBV5-1 and TRBJ2-2, with TRBD2 matching over 8 bases. With 4 bases clipped from V and 6 bases from J, the junction kept 14 bases outside the gene matches. The CDR3 covers 17 residues. Per germline, CDR1 SGHRS and CDR2 YFSETQ. CDR3 amino acids: CASSPRGAPLDAGELFF. The CDR3 bases are TGCGCCAGCAGCCCGCGGGGGGCCCCGTTAGATGCCGGGGAGCTGTTTTTT.